These T cell receptor beta chains were read from a single sample in a study of blood T cell repertoires in COVID-19. Libraries were prepared by immunoSEQ multiplex PCR; TCRdb keeps only in-frame clonotypes and omits some of them. This table holds approximately 97,000 clones, 90% found once. The sequenced material came from peripheral blood. The receptors originated from a man aged 60 to 69 with acute or convalescent COVID-19. Both conserved end residues are trimmed from each CDR3. The order of the fields is V gene, CDR3 protein.

V: TRBV13; CDR3: ASSLRSFGHPNTEAF
V: TRBV4-2; CDR3: ASSQDVAVNNEKLF
V: TRBV5-6; CDR3: ASSQGYGNTIY
V: TRBV7-6; CDR3: ASSLLQAGQGFSSSGNTIY
V: TRBV19; CDR3: ASSIDSGWETQY
V: TRBV3-1/TRBV3-2; CDR3: ASSQIQGPWNTIY
V: TRBV19; CDR3: ASSTTQGWDEKLF
V: TRBV6-5; CDR3: ACSQGYDQPQH
V: TRBV3-1/TRBV3-2; CDR3: ASSRLADQETQY
V: TRBV14; CDR3: ASSRFGGLAGDETQY
V: TRBV7-9; CDR3: ASSPRDRANSPLH
V: TRBV28; CDR3: ASPFRIHREFYEQY
V: TRBV30; CDR3: AWSVLYGYT
V: TRBV7-9; CDR3: ASGQMNTEAF
V: TRBV11-2; CDR3: ASSSKIQGAYYGYT
V: TRBV18; CDR3: ASSPGQGNTEAF
V: TRBV29-1; CDR3: SVETSGGPTETQY
V: TRBV18; CDR3: ASSPRTGPAHEQF
V: TRBV2; CDR3: ASSLIRDNFHYGYT
V: TRBV13; CDR3: ASSQKTGIGNTIY
V: TRBV10-3; CDR3: ATGGRVGDYGYT
V: TRBV6-1; CDR3: ASSVSLGGANQPQH
V: TRBV30; CDR3: AWSGHELIYEQY
V: TRBV15; CDR3: ATSRDLTAAYNEQF
V: TRBV19; CDR3: ASSSPPGTGRNSPLH
V: TRBV19; CDR3: ASTNRDRVTDTQY
V: TRBV5-1; CDR3: ASSLGSGGGQPQH
V: TRBV27; CDR3: ASSLSPGQGLSPLH
V: TRBV7-7; CDR3: ASSRTGGADTQY
V: TRBV2; CDR3: ASSLTGDNSPLH
V: TRBV19; CDR3: ASSIVERYGYT
V: TRBV18; CDR3: ASSPLGTGEYGYT
V: TRBV2; CDR3: ASRVDRIGGYT
V: TRBV6-5; CDR3: ASTPDSFNKQF
V: TRBV7-2; CDR3: ASSLVLSVGYT